Listed here are 14 T cell receptor beta chains from one sample, sequenced in a study of T-cell memory formation after mild COVID-19. Via MiXCR, TCRdb re-called the 5' RACE reads, giving one row per CDR3 protein. The sample lists some 29,000 distinct CDR3 sequences, 16% occurring once. Sequencing used PBMCs or a T cell subset sorted from them (not recorded which). Receptor source: an adult who had mild COVID-19 (a few samples of this study predate the infection). Cell type and time point are not known.

In this sample, this clonotype turned up once. The rearrangement links TRBV7-3 to TRBJ1-1; no reliable D call. Germline CDR1 reads SGHTA; CDR2 reads FQGTGA. This CDR3 is 13 amino acids long. V lost 2 bases and J lost 1, with 5 bases in between. CDR3 amino acids: CASSLEQNTEAFF. CDR3 sequence (DNA): TGTGCCAGCAGCTTAGAACAGAACACTGAAGCTTTCTTT.

This clonotype was recorded at least ten times. The V call is TRBV5-6, the J call TRBJ2-1; D not resolved. This CDR3 comprises 11 residues. Germline V gene data show CDR1 as SGHDT and CDR2 as YYEEEE. V lost 3 bases and J lost 15, with 13 bases in between. Written as DNA, the CDR3 is TGTGCCAGCAGCTCCTACAATGAGTGGTTCTTC. Translating gives CASSSYNEWFF.

This clonotype counts as medium-sized. The V gene is TRBV29-1, the J gene TRBJ2-5; 13 bases align to TRBD2. CDR1 and CDR2 from the germline V gene are SQVTM and ANQGSEA. Unmatched junction bases numbered 5, after V lost 6 bases and J lost 4 bases. The CDR3 length is 14 residues. The DNA of the CDR3 is TGCAGCGTGGCGGGACTAGCGGGAAGAGAGACCCAGTACTTC. Its protein is CSVAGLAGRETQYF.

This chain links TRBV19 with TRBJ2-6, with TRBD1 as a possible D gene (5 bases). Germline-derived CDR1 and CDR2 are LNHDA and SQIVND (reference sequence). Trimming took 5 bases from V and 7 from J, leaving 21 bases between them. This CDR3 is 17 amino acids long. CDR3 DNA sequence: TGTGCCAGTAGTGTGGCAGGGAATACTCTGGGAGCCAACGTCCTGACTTTC. Amino acids: CASSVAGNTLGANVLTF.

The table lists this clonotype with many counts. The J gene is TRBJ2-7, the V gene TRBV24-1; TRBD1 matches 8 bases. The CDR3 is made up of 15 amino acids. Germline V gene data show CDR1 as KGHDR and CDR2 as SFDVKD. Trimming cost V 4 bases and J 2 bases; bases outside gene matches: 6. CDR3 residues: CATSDPGTGTYEQYF. DNA for the CDR3: TGTGCCACCAGTGACCCGGGGACAGGCACCTACGAGCAGTACTTC.

V usage is TRBV24-1 and J usage is TRBJ2-1; no reliable D call. The CDR3 spans 17 residues. Trimming took 7 bases from V and 0 from J, leaving 18 bases between them. Germline V gives CDR1 KGHDR, CDR2 SFDVKD. CDR3 region: CATSPTSIPVSYNEQFF. The CDR3 coding sequence is TGTGCCACCAGCCCCACATCAATACCCGTCTCCTACAATGAGCAGTTCTTC.

This rearrangement joins TRBV6-5 to TRBJ2-3; D uncertain. The CDR3 is made up of 13 amino acids. CDR1 and CDR2 from the germline V gene are MNHEY and SVGAGI. Trimming removed 2 bases from V and 10 bases from J, with 13 bases in between. CDR3: CASSYGDGAAQYF. Here the CDR3 DNA reads TGTGCCAGCAGTTACGGAGATGGAGCTGCGCAGTATTTT.

V is TRBV7-8 and J is TRBJ2-7; D unresolved. Germline values: CDR1 SGHVS, CDR2 FQNEAQ. Trimming pared 5 bases from V and 2 bases from J, leaving 16 bases between. The length of the CDR3 is 15 residues. CDR3: CASSQTGSAAYEQYF. The CDR3 DNA reads as TGTGCCAGCAGCCAGACCGGGTCAGCCGCCTACGAGCAGTACTTC.

The sample holds many counts of this clonotype. This rearrangement joins TRBV5-1 to TRBJ1-1, with 7 bases identical to TRBD1. The V gene end was trimmed by 0 bases and the J gene end by 4 bases; junction bases not matched to a gene: 6. In germline, CDR1 is SGHRS, CDR2 YFSETQ. The CDR3 has 15 amino acids. CDR3: CASSLGAGQATEAFF. In nucleotides, the CDR3 is TGCGCCAGCAGCTTGGGAGCCGGACAGGCCACTGAAGCTTTCTTT.

Concerning this clonotype itself: This may stem from a read error, because a much larger clone lies one nucleotide away. J is TRBJ1-3 and V is TRBV6-5; D is unresolved. This CDR3 is 16 amino acids long. Germline-derived CDR1 and CDR2 are MNHEY and SVGAGI. The CDR3 loop is CASKNDGFNSGNNIYF. The CDR3 DNA sequence: TGTGCCAGCAAAAACGACGGGTTTAACTCTGGAAACAACATATATTTT.

There are many counts of this clonotype. This chain joins TRBV7-8 and TRBJ2-1; 8 bases fit TRBD2. The CDR3 runs to 15 residues. Germline V gives CDR1 SGHVS, CDR2 FQNEAQ. Losses at the gene ends were 2 bases for V and 5 bases for J; bases not matched to a gene: 5. The CDR3 DNA sequence: TGTGCCAGCAGCTTAAGGACTAGCCGGAACAATGAGCAGTTCTTC. Translating it yields CASSLRTSRNNEQFF.

This clonotype was observed at least ten times. V gene TRBV7-2 combines with J gene TRBJ1-5, with TRBD1 as a possible D gene (5 bases). CDR3 length equals 15 residues. V shed 5 bases and J shed 4 bases, with 15 bases lying between them. The V gene's germline CDR1 is SGHTA and CDR2 FQGNSA. CDR3 DNA sequence: TGTGCCAGCAGCCCCGTGCCAGGGCTTAATCAGCCCCAGCATTTT. It yields the protein CASSPVPGLNQPQHF.

This clonotype was seen many times. The J gene is TRBJ2-3, the V gene TRBV9; no firm D call. V was cut by 3 bases and J by 0 bases, with 8 bases left in between. CDR1 SGDLS and CDR2 YYNGEE come from the germline V gene. The CDR3 sequence is 14 residues long. CDR3 protein: CASSGQVSTDTQYF. The CDR3 DNA sequence: TGTGCCAGCAGCGGACAAGTCAGCACAGATACGCAGTATTTT.

This clonotype was observed at least ten times. The gene calls are TRBV6-1 and TRBJ1-2; TRBD1 is a possible D gene (5 bases). The germline V and J ends were trimmed by 2 bases and 8 bases, with 21 bases remaining between them. The germline CDR1 and CDR2 sequences are MNHNS and SASEGT. CDR3 length: 16 residues. The CDR3 DNA sequence: TGTGCCAGCAGTGAATTATCGGTGGGGGACTTGAACGGCTACACCTTC. Translated: CASSELSVGDLNGYTF.